The T cell receptor (beta chain) under discussion was sequenced for a study of Tregs in tolerant kidney transplant recipients. Study-wide results and caveats: Biological reproducibility was not directly addressed in this study. Activated donor B cell expansion appeared to reveal the most relevant donor-specific TCRbeta repertoire.

Produced via immunoSEQ multiplex PCR; TCRdb's table is partial and in-frame only. This sample carries some 18,000 clones, about three fifths of them seen once, and the ten largest clones take under 4%. Germline assignment: CDR1 SGHAT and CDR2 FQDESV (reference sequence). The ends lost 2 bases at V and 6 bases at J; junction bases unmatched: 6. The CDR3 contains 15 residues. This clone has only a few counts. Antigen: not known. This chain links TRBV11-1 with TRBJ2-2; TRBD1 agrees at 7 bases. This TCR was sampled from a human donor in good health. The sample consisted of Tregs from blood cultured with allogeneic cells. CDR3 protein: CASSLSRGRAGELFF. The DNA of the CDR3 is TGTGCCAGCAGCTTATCCAGGGGGAGAGCCGGGGAGCTGTTTTTT.